This TCR beta chain was profiled in a study of blood T cell repertoires in COVID-19. Study overall: The United States, Italy and Spain were the sources of the acute and convalescent COVID-19 samples. From T cells, B-cell-depleted T cells, or PBMCs came the material, which was cDNA or gDNA.

This clone has more than one count but fewer than ten. In the original analysis: It was from reference gene primer amplification that nucleated cell counts were estimated. TCRdb keeps only in-frame clones here, not all; method: immunoSEQ multiplex PCR. V and J calls and clone size are given by that table; D and trimming were obtained from the DNA. The sample carries about 50,000 clones, 65% to 85% recorded once. The germline V gene encodes CDR1 MNHNY and CDR2 SVGAGI (reference sequence). There are 13 residues in the CDR3. The V end lost 10 bases, the J end lost 8 bases, and 20 bases lay between the germline ends.

This TCR came from a man between 65 and 85 years old with active or convalescent COVID-19. The sequenced material came from peripheral blood. The chain employs TRBV6-6 and TRBJ1-2; D is possibly TRBD1 (6 bases). The CDR3 region has the DNA TGTGCCACGGAGGGGCAGGGGAGGGACGGCTACACCTTC. This gives the protein CATEGQGRDGYTF.